The present entry profiles one T cell receptor (beta chain) with its context. Its antigen is not identified. Time point noted: baseline, week 1 (first vaccination visit). Treatment of the sample: pre-vaccination baseline after standard-of-care therapy. Each of the donors came in with new WHO grade 3 or 4 astrocytomas that were IDH1-mutant and ATRX-lost. Profiling relied on immunoSEQ multiplex PCR, and the TCRdb table lists in-frame clones only, not all of them. The sample comprises nearly 70,000 clones, about four fifths of which are singletons, and more than 6.5% rests with the top ten. These data come from a study of a mutant IDH1 vaccine in newly diagnosed glioma. Overall study: Treated patients had a mean age of roughly 40 years and an approximately 62% male, roughly 40% female split. Patients arrived already treated with radiotherapy, temozolomide, or both, most having had both. Regarding the study as a whole: Of all patients, roughly 93% showed vaccine-induced immune responses.

This clonotype was obtained from a man aged 50 or older with glioma. The material sequenced was PBMCs, taken from a glioma patient treated with radiotherapy, temozolomide or both.

The CDR3 coding sequence is TGTGCCAGCGTGGTTGGGGGCGGCCCCTACGAGCAGTACTTC. Translation gives CASVVGGGPYEQYF. The chain combines TRBV2 with TRBJ2-7; D may be TRBD1 (6 bases). The V gene lost 8 bases and the J gene lost 2 bases, with 16 bases spanning the gap. Germline assignment: CDR1 SNHLY and CDR2 FYNNEI. CDR3 length: 14 residues.